This TCR beta chain was identified during a study of shared clonotypes between healthy human individuals. Turning to the study itself: The donors, a couple of women and three men, were aged 18 to 49. The study used three CD4 naive, three CD4 memory, two CD8 naive and one CD8 memory plate per donor.

The protocol was immunoSEQ multiplex PCR, while the TCRdb copy is restricted to in-frame clones and leaves out a portion. The data contain 900,000 to 1,200,000 clones, around three quarters of them seen just once; the ten biggest clones take up 0.61%. Study findings and constraints: Donor clonotype sharing was expected to depend on sequencing depth.

This clone appeared a few times. What it binds is unknown. V was clipped by 4 bases and J by 7 bases; unmatched bases: 15. The CDR3 length is 17 residues. CDR1 and CDR2 from the germline V gene are SGHRS and YFSETQ. The chain uses TRBV5-1 and TRBJ2-5; 11 positions agree with TRBD2. This TCR derives from a man between 18 and 35 years old in good health. Some clones in this sample may be carry-over from other donors' samples. Source material: memory CD4+ T cells from PBMCs. Sample subset: CD45RA-negative fraction. Written as DNA, the CDR3 is TGCGCCAGCAGCCCCTCAGGGACTAGCGGCCCGGGGGGGACCCAGTACTTC. Its translation: CASSPSGTSGPGGTQYF.